Following are 10 T cell receptor beta chains from one sample sequenced in a study of human T cells and chemical hapten exposure. Time point of the sample: pre-sensitization, week 0. The treatment is: therapeutic diphenylcyclopropenone sensitization with weekly scalp DPC. TCRdb re-called the RACE reads through MiXCR, storing one row per CDR3 protein. The repertoire holds more than 300,000 distinct CDR3 sequences, with around 5.5% as singletons. The starting material was whole blood, obtained in connection with sensitization to the hapten diphenylcyclopropenone (DPC). These receptors were obtained from a woman aged 45-60 years with alopecia areata. Some clones in this sample may be carry-over from other donors' samples.

This clonotype showed up many times. This chain joins TRBV19 and TRBJ2-1, with D perhaps TRBD1 or TRBD2 (6 bases each). The CDR3 extends over 15 amino acids. CDR1 and CDR2 from the germline V gene are LNHDA and SQIVND (reference sequence). The V end was cut by 4 bases, the J end by 1 base, with 11 bases between. CDR3 nucleotide sequence: TGTGCCAGTAGTAACGGGGGCCTATCCTACAATGAGCAGTTCTTC. Translating gives CASSNGGLSYNEQFF.

This clonotype was observed many times. J is TRBJ2-1 and V is TRBV10-3; 11 positions match TRBD2. CDR3 length: 18 amino acids. J was trimmed by 10 bases and V by 1 base; bases with no gene match: 15. Germline CDR1 ENHRY, CDR2 SYGVKD. The CDR3 protein is CAISELLLAGEWVEEQFF. CDR3 nucleotide sequence: TGTGCCATCAGTGAGTTATTACTAGCGGGAGAATGGGTCGAGGAGCAGTTCTTC.

This clonotype was observed many times. The V gene is TRBV29-1, the J gene TRBJ2-5, with D possibly TRBD1 on 5 matching bases. V lost 5 bases and J 1 base, leaving 11 bases between the germline ends. The germline V gene encodes CDR1 SQVTM and CDR2 ANQGSEA. This CDR3 has 13 amino acids. Written as DNA, the CDR3 is TGCAGCGTTCCGAGACAGACCCAAGAGACCCAGTACTTC. Amino acids: CSVPRQTQETQYF.

The chain recombines TRBV12-3 or TRBV12-4 with TRBJ1-2; D gene unclear. Trimming shortened V by 1 base and J by 4 bases, and 4 bases separated the two germline ends. The CDR3 consists of 12 residues. In nucleotides, the CDR3 is TGTGCCAGCAGTTTAGTCACCTATGGCTACACCTTC. It specifies CASSLVTYGYTF.

The sample holds many counts of this clonotype. This rearrangement joins TRBV12-3 or TRBV12-4 to TRBJ2-7; 9 nucleotides match TRBD1. J was trimmed by 5 bases and V by 6 bases; bases with no gene match: 11. The CDR3 contains 15 residues. This CDR3 is CASRLGGTGFDEQYF. CDR3 DNA: TGTGCCAGCAGACTGGGAGGGACAGGGTTCGACGAGCAGTACTTC.

Ten or more counts support this clonotype. The chain carries TRBV7-9 and TRBJ2-3; TRBD1 or TRBD2 may be the D gene (5 bases each). Trimming cost V 2 bases and J 2 bases, with 11 bases left between them. This CDR3 spans 15 amino acids. Per germline, CDR1 SEHNR and CDR2 FQNEAQ (reference sequence). The CDR3 protein is CASSLTSGTTDTQYF. As DNA, the CDR3 is TGTGCCAGCAGCTTAACTTCCGGGACCACAGATACGCAGTATTTT.

This clonotype was seen only a few times. J is TRBJ1-1 and V is TRBV7-8; TRBD1 might be the D (6 bases). The V end lost 7 bases, the J end lost 1 base, and 13 bases lay between the germline ends. This CDR3 comprises 14 residues. The V gene's germline CDR1 is SGHVS and CDR2 FQNEAQ. The CDR3 loop is CASTMTGANTEAFF. The DNA for the CDR3 is TGTGCCAGCACCATGACAGGCGCGAACACTGAAGCTTTCTTT.

There are many counts of this clonotype. V is TRBV6-6 and J is TRBJ1-6; 7 positions agree with TRBD1. Per the germline V gene, CDR1 is MNHNY and CDR2 is SVGAGI (reference sequence). Trimming removed 7 bases from V and 7 bases from J; junction bases left unmatched: 7. CDR3 length: 14 residues. The CDR3 is CASTRQGTNSPLHF. DNA for the CDR3: TGTGCCAGCACTAGACAGGGTACCAATTCACCCCTCCACTTT.

This clonotype has just a few counts. A junction boundary mismatches the germline segment, possibly from a read error. The rearrangement uses TRBV5-6 and TRBJ2-7, with 10 bases fitting TRBD1. The CDR3 loop spans 10 amino acids. Per germline, CDR1 SGHDT and CDR2 YYEEEE. The DNA of the CDR3 is TGTGCCAGCGGGGGACAGGGGAGACACTTC. Translated: CASGGQGRHF.

This clonotype appeared many times. The chain uses TRBV28 and TRBJ2-7, with TRBD2 as a possible D gene (7 bases). V shed 2 bases and J shed 3 bases, with 11 bases lying between them. Looked up from germline, CDR1 is MDHEN and CDR2 is SYDVKM. The CDR3 loop spans 14 amino acids. DNA of the CDR3: TGTGCCAGCAGTTTAGGGGGAGGGGGCTACGAGCAGTACTTC. It translates to CASSLGGGGYEQYF.